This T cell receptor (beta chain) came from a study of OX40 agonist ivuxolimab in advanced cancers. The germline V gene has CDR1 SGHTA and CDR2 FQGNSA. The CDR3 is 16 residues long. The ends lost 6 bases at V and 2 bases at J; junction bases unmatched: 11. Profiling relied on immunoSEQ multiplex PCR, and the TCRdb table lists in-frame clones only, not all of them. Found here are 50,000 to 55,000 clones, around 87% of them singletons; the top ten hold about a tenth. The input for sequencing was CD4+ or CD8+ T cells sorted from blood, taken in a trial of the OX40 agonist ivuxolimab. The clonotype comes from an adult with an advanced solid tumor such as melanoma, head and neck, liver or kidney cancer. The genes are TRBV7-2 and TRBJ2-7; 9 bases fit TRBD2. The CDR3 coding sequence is TGTGCCAGCAGTCCCGATAGCGGGAGTCGGACCTACGAGCAGTACTTC. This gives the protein CASSPDSGSRTYEQYF.